This T cell receptor beta chain originates from a study of CD8+ T cells in alopecia areata. Study information: Recipients were roughly 6-11-week-old female C3H/HeJ mice grafted with skin from roughly 6-12-month-old C3H/HeJ donors with spontaneous alopecia.

Sorting relied on CD4, CD8alpha, NKG2D, NKG2ACE and other markers applied to pooled cutaneous lymph node cells. Sequencing templates came from extracted RNA that was reverse transcribed into cDNA. The repertoire was sequenced with immunoSEQ multiplex PCR; TCRdb's copy has only in-frame clones and lacks some. Sampling found around 20,000 clones, none seen once. This clone was found a few times. The gene names here belong to mouse. This clonotype originated in a C3H/HeJ mouse with alopecia areata. MHC haplotype of the mouse line: H2-k. The sample comprised CD8+ T cells sorted from a lymph node.

Incomplete CDR3 DNA: TGTGCCAGCAGTGGCGGGACAGACCAAGAC. Translating gives CASSGGTDQD. The CDR3 as a whole reads CASSGGTDQDTQYF. The rearrangement links TRBV13-1 to TRBJ2-5, with 7 bases lining up with TRBD1. The read gets to within 4 residues of the CDR3 end, and the germline J gene fills in the rest. The CDR3 is 14 residues long. Germline loops: CDR1 NSHNY, CDR2 SYGAGN. V shed 3 bases and J 1 base; nucleotides not matched to a gene: 2.